This T cell receptor beta chain was retrieved from a study of T-cell memory formation after mild COVID-19 (dated by TCRdb to the early 2020s). About the full investigation: TCR sequence clusters from the two donors were largely donor specific. Longitudinal TCRalpha and TCRbeta repertoire sequencing tracked T-cell clones expanding and contracting after mild COVID-19 in two donors. The cohort comprised two young, previously healthy adult volunteers, one female and one male. Results and caveats for the whole study, not just this receptor: SARS-CoV-2 specificity of the second-wave clones peaking on day 37 was not confirmed. Contracting CD4+ clones turned up mainly in the CM and EM memory subsets, whereas EMRA was where CD8+ clones were enriched. Some responding clones were found in pre-infection memory, which suggests that pre-existing cross-reactive memory T cells took part in the SARS-CoV-2 response. Only two mild cases were covered by the study, and larger cohorts that include severe cases with pre-infection samples were considered necessary. Clones that contracted from day 15 to 85 showed balanced CD4/CD8 phenotypes, whereas a second wave of clones that expanded from day 15 to 37 leaned towards CD4+.

A few counts support this clonotype. It lacks a known antigen. No much larger clone is present one base from it, and per-base qualities are unavailable. Ficoll-Paque density gradient centrifugation was used to isolate PBMCs. Data came from an Illumina NovaSeq 6000. cDNA libraries for TCRalpha and TCRbeta were prepared by 5'RACE using constant-segment primers, with sample barcodes and unique molecular identifiers added. Trizol reagent was used to extract RNA from every sample. Library amplification was performed in two PCR steps, and a second sample barcode and Illumina TruSeq adapters were introduced in the second step. Libraries were sequenced on an Illumina NovaSeq with 2 x 150 bp paired-end reads. The authors' pipeline ran thus. Reads were demultiplexed and collapsed into UMI-guided consensus sequences with migec v1.2.7. Using mixcr v2.1.11, UMI consensuses were aligned to TRA and TRB V and J templates and then assembled into clonotypes. Expanded or contracted clonotypes were those called significant by both edgeR and NoisET, with noise models trained on biological replicates. For edgeR calls, the thresholds were a false discovery rate-adjusted p below 0.01 and a log2 fold-change of 1. As an exploratory analysis of dynamics, max-normalized trajectories of the 1000 most abundant clonotypes were examined with PCA combined with hierarchical clustering. The CD4 or CD8 phenotype of responding clones was assigned using the separately sequenced CD4+ and CD8+ repertoires. TCRdb trimmed the raw reads at Q25, called clones with MiXCR and kept productive beta chains. CDR3 protein duplicates are merged, each entry listing the most common genes and DNA. For this entry, the V and J calls and clone size follow TCRdb and not the study's own pipeline. The sample table contains fewer than 700,000 distinct CDR3 sequences; only one count was recorded for about 20% of them. About 12% of the sample goes to the ten largest clones.

For this chain, trimming is 5 bases at the V end and 2 bases at the J end, and the number of junction bases without a gene match is 8. From its cysteine to its phenylalanine, the CDR3 spans 16 amino acids. The CDR3 DNA has 48 bases and is translated from base 1. The germline V gene (reference sequence) yields SEHNR for CDR1 and FQNEAQ for CDR2. The sequencing sample was made of PBMCs or a T cell subset sorted from them (not recorded which). The TCR sequence derives from an adult woman who had mild COVID-19 (a few samples of this study predate the infection). The sample titles of this study are shuffled in the database, so cell type and time point are left out; the donor was told from shared clones. The chain couples TRBV7-9 to TRBJ2-4, with 8 bases in between that match TRBD2. This receptor has the CDR3 CASSPRAGDSKNIQYF. The nucleotides read TGTGCCAGCAGCCCTAGAGCGGGAGACTCCAAAAACATTCAGTACTTC.